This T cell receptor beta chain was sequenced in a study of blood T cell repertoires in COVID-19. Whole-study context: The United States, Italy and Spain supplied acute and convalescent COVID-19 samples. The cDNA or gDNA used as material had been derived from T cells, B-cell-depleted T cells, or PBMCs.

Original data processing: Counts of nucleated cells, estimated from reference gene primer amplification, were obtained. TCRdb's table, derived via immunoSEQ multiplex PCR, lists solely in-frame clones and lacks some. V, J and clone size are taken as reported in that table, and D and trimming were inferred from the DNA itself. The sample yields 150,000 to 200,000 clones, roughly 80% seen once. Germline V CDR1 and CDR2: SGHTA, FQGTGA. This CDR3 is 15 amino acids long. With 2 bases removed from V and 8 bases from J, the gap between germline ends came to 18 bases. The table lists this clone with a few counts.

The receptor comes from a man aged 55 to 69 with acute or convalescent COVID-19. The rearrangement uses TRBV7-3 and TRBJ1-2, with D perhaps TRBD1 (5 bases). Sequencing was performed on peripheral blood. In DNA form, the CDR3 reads TGTGCCAGCAGCTTAGGCTATACGGGGGTAGAAGGCTACACCTTC. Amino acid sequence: CASSLGYTGVEGYTF.